This T cell receptor (beta chain) was sequenced for a study of T cells in Graves' hyperthyroidism and ophthalmopathy (dated by TCRdb to about 2019). Study-wide context: Peripheral blood samples were taken at initial diagnosis, before any treatment was given. Whether ophthalmopathy could be predicted prospectively was tested in an independent validation cohort made up of 18 to 20 hyperthyroidism patients plus 17 patients who later progressed to ophthalmopathy. A discovery cohort of about a hundred patients, approximately 45 with Graves' ophthalmopathy and over 55 with stable Graves' hyperthyroidism, was used to find distinguishing TCR V-J signatures. After sampling, hyperthyroidism patients received methimazole starting at 30 mg daily, and ophthalmopathy patients received high-dose intravenous methylprednisolone. The paper reports TCR Vbeta CDR3 sequencing of roughly 140 peripheral blood samples: fewer than 50 ophthalmopathy, fewer than 80 hyperthyroidism and around 17 progressor patients. The 85 to 100 discovery patients were randomly split 7:3 into training and test sets. The study also compared thyroid tissue and blood T-cell repertoires from more than 5 Graves' hyperthyroidism patients.

Spanning cysteine to phenylalanine, the CDR3 consists of 12 amino acids. The sequence is cut down to CDR3 DNA, 36 bases in frame from base 1. Relative to germline, V is 5 bases shorter and J is 3 bases shorter, with 10 bases between their ends. CDR1 and CDR2, per the germline V gene (reference sequence), are DFQATT and SNEGSKA. TCR beta CDR3 regions were amplified from RNA transcripts. A first-round RT-PCR of the TCR CDR3 used the HTBI primer set with the Qiagen OneStep RT-PCR kit. Libraries were constructed in a second round of multiplex PCR, after which size selection and purification were performed. Libraries were sequenced paired-end with 100 bp reads on an Illumina HiSeq2000. In the original analysis: SOAPnuke was used to process the raw data, with reads discarded if the reads contained adapters or uncalled bases, had a mean Phred below 15, or lacked an exact constant-primer or identifier match. COPE v1.2.5 was used to merge high-quality paired reads, and clonotypes were defined as unique nucleotide sequences. MiTCR v1.1 was used to align clonotypes to the IMGT TRBV, TRBD and TRBJ reference segments. Analysis was restricted to V-J combinations with a frequency above 0.0001, which covered about 99% of repertoires. The TCS score was defined as F50 (clonal expansion) divided by E x V (chaos), with BLOSUM62-based TCRdist calculated between CDR3 peptides within each V-J. Welch's t-statistics and random forest reduced just over 500 V-J features to about 12, which were used in a naive Bayes classifier (R e1071). TCRdb took the public reads, trimmed them with fastp at Q25, ran MiXCR for clone calling and kept in-frame beta chains. Each entry is one CDR3 protein sequence, shown with its most common DNA and genes. The V and J calls were not made by the authors but by TCRdb's processing. The sample table records around 500,000 distinct CDR3 sequences; roughly 15% of these occur just once. Approximately 15% of the sample is taken by the ten largest.

This clonotype was seen at least ten times. It lacks a known antigen. No qualities accompany the bases; no much larger clone lies one base away. A patient counted as having stable Graves' hyperthyroidism if no progression to ophthalmopathy occurred over 18 months of follow-up. The hyperthyroidism patients were between 18 and 65 years old and newly diagnosed, with a disease duration of less than 2 months. Any patient with an uncontrolled infection, another autoimmune disease, pregnancy or lactation was excluded. Diagnoses were based on clinical symptoms, serum thyroxine and TRAb, thyroid ultrasound and orbital computed tomography. Ficoll-Paque density gradient centrifugation was used to isolate PBMCs from about 10 ml of fresh peripheral blood. Trizol reagent was used to extract total RNA, and RNA quality was then checked on an Agilent 2100 Bioanalyzer. Findings and caveats that apply to the study as a whole: A 13 V-J signature model separated ophthalmopathy from stable hyperthyroidism, with nearly 90% sensitivity and 81.08% specificity in cross-validation and 80%/75% in testing. During validation, the model predicted progression to ophthalmopathy a median of roughly six months ahead of onset, with around 71% sensitivity and around 72% specificity. Blood samples also contained most of the expanded thyroid clonotypes (frequency above 0.001), which suggests that blood repertoires may reflect thyroid immune responses. No statistical method was used to fix the sample size in advance, and group allocation was not hidden from the investigators.

Source material: blood. The chain is made from TRBV20-1 and TRBJ2-5; the D segment could be TRBD1, given 5 matching bases. This receptor was identified in a woman in her 40s with Graves' hyperthyroidism. The CDR3 sequence is CSAPDTEETQYF. DNA sequence: TGCAGTGCTCCGGACACGGAAGAGACCCAGTACTTC.